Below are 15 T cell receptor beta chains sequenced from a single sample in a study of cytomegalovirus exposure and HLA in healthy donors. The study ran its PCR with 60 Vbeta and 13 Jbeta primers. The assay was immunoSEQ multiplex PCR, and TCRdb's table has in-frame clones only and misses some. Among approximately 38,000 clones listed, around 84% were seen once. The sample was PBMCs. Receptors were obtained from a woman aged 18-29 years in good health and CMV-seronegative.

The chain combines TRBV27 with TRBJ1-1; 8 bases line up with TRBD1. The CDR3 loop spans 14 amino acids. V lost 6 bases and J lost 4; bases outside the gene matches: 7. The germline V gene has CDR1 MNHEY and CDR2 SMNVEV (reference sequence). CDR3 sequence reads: CASSGQGGTTEAFF. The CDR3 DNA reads TGTGCCAGCAGCGGACAGGGTGGCACCACTGAAGCTTTCTTT.

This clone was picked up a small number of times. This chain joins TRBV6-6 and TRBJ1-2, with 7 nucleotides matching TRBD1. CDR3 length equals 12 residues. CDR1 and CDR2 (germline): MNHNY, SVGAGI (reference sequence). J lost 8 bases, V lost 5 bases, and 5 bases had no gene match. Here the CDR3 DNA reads TGTGCCAGCAGTCCAGGGGGACAAGGCTACACCTTC. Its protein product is CASSPGGQGYTF.

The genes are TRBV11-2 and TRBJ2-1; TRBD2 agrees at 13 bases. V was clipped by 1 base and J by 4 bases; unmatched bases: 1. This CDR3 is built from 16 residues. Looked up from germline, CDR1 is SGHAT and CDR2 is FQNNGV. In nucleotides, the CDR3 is TGTGCCAGCAGCTTAGGGACTAGCGGGGGATACAATGAGCAGTTCTTC. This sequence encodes CASSLGTSGGYNEQFF.

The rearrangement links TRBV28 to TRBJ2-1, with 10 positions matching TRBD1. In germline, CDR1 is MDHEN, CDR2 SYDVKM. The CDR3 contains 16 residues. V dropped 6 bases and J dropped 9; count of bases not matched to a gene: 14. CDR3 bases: TGTGCCAGCAGGGGATCATCCGGGACAGGGGTCGTTGAGCAGTTCTTC. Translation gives CASRGSSGTGVVEQFF.

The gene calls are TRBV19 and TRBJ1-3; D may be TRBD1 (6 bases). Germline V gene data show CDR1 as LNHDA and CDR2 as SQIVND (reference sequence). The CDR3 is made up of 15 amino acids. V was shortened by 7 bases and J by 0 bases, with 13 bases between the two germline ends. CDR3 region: CASTVDRLSGNTIYF. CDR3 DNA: TGTGCCAGTACCGTCGACAGGCTCTCTGGAAACACCATATATTTT. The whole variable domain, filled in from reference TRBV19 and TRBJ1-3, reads DGGITQSPKYLFRKEGQNVTLSCEQNLNHDAMYWYRQDPGQGLRLIYYSQIVNDFQKGDIAEGYSVSREKKESFPLTVTSAQKNPTAFYLCASTVDRLSGNTIYFGEGSWLTVV.

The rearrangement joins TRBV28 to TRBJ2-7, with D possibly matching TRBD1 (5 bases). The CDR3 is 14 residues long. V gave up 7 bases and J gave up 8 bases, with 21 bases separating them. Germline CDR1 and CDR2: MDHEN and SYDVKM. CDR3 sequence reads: CASTSLGPREQQYF. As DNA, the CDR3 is TGTGCCAGCACAAGTTTGGGGCCCAGGGAACAGCAGTACTTC.

The CDR3 DNA is TGCGCCAGCAGCTTTGGGAACAGGGTTAATGAAAAACTGTTTTTT. It codes for CASSFGNRVNEKLFF. The chain carries TRBV5-1 and TRBJ1-4; TRBD1 might be the D (6 bases). Germline CDR1 reads SGHRS; CDR2 reads YFSETQ. The CDR3 covers 15 residues. Trimming took off 2 bases at V and 4 bases at J, with 12 bases between the two ends. Based on the CDR3 plus reference TRBV5-1 and TRBJ1-4, the full variable domain is KAGVTQTPRYLIKTRGQQVTLSCSPISGHRSVSWYQQTPGQGLQFLFEYFSETQRNKGNFPGRFSGRQFSNSRSEMNVSTLELGDSALYLCASSFGNRVNEKLFFGSGTQLSVL.

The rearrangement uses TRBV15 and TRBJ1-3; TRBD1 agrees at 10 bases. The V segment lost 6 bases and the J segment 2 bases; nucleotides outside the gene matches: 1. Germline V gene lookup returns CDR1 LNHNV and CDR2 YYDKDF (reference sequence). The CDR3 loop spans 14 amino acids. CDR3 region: CATSDRGPGNTIYF. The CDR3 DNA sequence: TGTGCCACCAGTGACAGGGGGCCTGGAAACACCATATATTTT.

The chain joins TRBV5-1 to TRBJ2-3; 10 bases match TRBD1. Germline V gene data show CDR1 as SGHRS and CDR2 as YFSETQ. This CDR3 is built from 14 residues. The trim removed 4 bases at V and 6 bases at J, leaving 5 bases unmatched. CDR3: CASSRDRGVDTQYF. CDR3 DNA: TGCGCCAGCAGCCGGGACAGGGGAGTTGATACGCAGTATTTT.

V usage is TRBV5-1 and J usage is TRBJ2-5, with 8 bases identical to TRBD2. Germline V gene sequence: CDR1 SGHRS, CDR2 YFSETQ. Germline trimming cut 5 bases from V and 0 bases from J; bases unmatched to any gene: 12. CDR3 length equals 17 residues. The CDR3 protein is CASSPGYAGGHQETQYF. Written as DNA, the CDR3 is TGCGCCAGCAGTCCGGGGTACGCGGGAGGCCACCAAGAGACCCAGTACTTC.

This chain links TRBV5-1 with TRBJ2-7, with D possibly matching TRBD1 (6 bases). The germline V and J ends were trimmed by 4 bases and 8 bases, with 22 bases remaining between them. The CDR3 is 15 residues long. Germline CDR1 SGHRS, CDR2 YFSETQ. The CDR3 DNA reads TGCGCCAGCAGCGTATCGGGACATGATGTACGAAAGCAGTACTTC. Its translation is CASSVSGHDVRKQYF.

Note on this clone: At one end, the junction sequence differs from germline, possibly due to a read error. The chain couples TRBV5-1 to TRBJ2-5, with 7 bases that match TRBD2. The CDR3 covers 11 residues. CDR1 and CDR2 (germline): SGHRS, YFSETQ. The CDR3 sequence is CASSEGLDFNF. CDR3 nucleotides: TGCGCCAGCAGCGAAGGACTAGACTTTAACTTC.

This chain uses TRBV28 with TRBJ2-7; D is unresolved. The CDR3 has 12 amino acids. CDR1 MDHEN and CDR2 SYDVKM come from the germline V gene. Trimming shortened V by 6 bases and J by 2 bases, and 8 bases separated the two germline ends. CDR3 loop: CASSPRTYEQYF. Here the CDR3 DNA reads TGTGCCAGCAGCCCCAGGACCTACGAGCAGTACTTC.

CDR3 nucleotide sequence: TGTGCCACCAGCAGCCTAGCGGACATGCAAATCTCTGGGGCCAACGTCCTGACTTTC. Protein product: CATSSLADMQISGANVLTF. The rearrangement joins TRBV15 to TRBJ2-6, with 7 bases that match TRBD2. From germline, CDR1 is LNHNV and CDR2 YYDKDF (reference sequence). V lost 3 bases, J lost 0 bases, and 11 bases stayed unmatched. The CDR3 loop spans 19 amino acids.

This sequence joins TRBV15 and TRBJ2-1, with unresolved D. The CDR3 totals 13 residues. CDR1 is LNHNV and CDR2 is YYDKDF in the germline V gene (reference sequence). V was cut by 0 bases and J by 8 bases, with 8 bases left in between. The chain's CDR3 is CATSRDLEYEQFF. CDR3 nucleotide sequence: TGTGCCACCAGCAGAGATCTCGAGTATGAGCAGTTCTTC.